The 6 T cell receptor beta chains presented below share a single source sample, sequenced in a study of cytomegalovirus exposure and HLA in healthy donors. A multiplex PCR was run with 60 Vbeta primers and 13 Jbeta primers. Using immunoSEQ multiplex PCR, the repertoire was profiled, and TCRdb retains in-frame clones only, with some absent. Of over 50,000 clones in the sample, just under 85% are singletons; the top ten hold approximately 1.7%. Sample: PBMCs. These receptors came from a man aged 35 to 55 in good health and CMV-seronegative.

The CDR3 DNA reads as TGTGCCAGCAGTAGAGACTCCTACAATGAGCAGTTCTTC. Encoded protein: CASSRDSYNEQFF. This chain links TRBV6-5 with TRBJ2-1; D call uncertain. This CDR3 region has 13 residues. With 5 bases removed from V and 0 bases from J, the gap between germline ends came to 5 bases. From germline, CDR1 is MNHEY and CDR2 SVGAGI.

This rearrangement joins TRBV29-1 to TRBJ2-1, with TRBD1 matching 10 bases. The CDR3 is 20 amino acids. Germline CDR1 and CDR2: SQVTM and ANQGSEA. V was pared by 3 bases and J by 0 bases, with 17 bases of the junction left unmatched. The CDR3 region has the DNA TGCAGCGTTGAGGTCCTCCGACAGGGGGCGATCCCTAGCTCCTACAATGAGCAGTTCTTC. Protein product: CSVEVLRQGAIPSSYNEQFF.

This clone has a handful of counts. The chain employs TRBV2 and TRBJ2-2; D is uncertain. Deletions cut 7 bases from V and 1 base from J, with 7 bases between. Germline CDR1 SNHLY, CDR2 FYNNEI. This CDR3 is 13 amino acids long. CDR3 sequence: CASTRVNTGELFF. The DNA for the CDR3 is TGTGCCAGCACTAGAGTGAACACCGGGGAGCTGTTTTTT.

The gene calls are TRBV30 and TRBJ1-6; no clear D gene. Germline V lookup: CDR1 GTSNPN, CDR2 SVGIG (reference sequence). This CDR3 is built from 15 residues. V was pared by 3 bases and J by 0 bases, with 9 bases between. CDR3 residues: CAWSAGGSYNSPLHF. The CDR3 coding sequence is TGTGCCTGGAGCGCAGGAGGCTCCTATAATTCACCCCTCCACTTT.

This chain joins TRBV10-2 and TRBJ2-7, with D hard to call. Germline lookup yields CDR1 WSHSY and CDR2 SAAADI. The CDR3 is made up of 13 amino acids. V was cut by 0 bases and J by 2 bases, with 5 bases left in between. This chain's CDR3 is CASSESGAYEQYF. The CDR3 bases are TGCGCCAGCAGTGAGTCCGGAGCCTACGAGCAGTACTTC.

The gene calls are TRBV11-2 and TRBJ1-6, with 9 bases that match TRBD1. CDR3 length: 15 amino acids. Germline CDR1 is SGHAT and CDR2 is FQNNGV. The J segment lost 14 bases and the V segment lost 4 bases, leaving 12 bases of the junction unmatched. CDR3 sequence reads: CASSSPGQGSFSLHF. The DNA of the CDR3 is TGTGCCAGCAGCTCCCCGGGACAGGGTTCTTTTTCCCTCCACTTT.